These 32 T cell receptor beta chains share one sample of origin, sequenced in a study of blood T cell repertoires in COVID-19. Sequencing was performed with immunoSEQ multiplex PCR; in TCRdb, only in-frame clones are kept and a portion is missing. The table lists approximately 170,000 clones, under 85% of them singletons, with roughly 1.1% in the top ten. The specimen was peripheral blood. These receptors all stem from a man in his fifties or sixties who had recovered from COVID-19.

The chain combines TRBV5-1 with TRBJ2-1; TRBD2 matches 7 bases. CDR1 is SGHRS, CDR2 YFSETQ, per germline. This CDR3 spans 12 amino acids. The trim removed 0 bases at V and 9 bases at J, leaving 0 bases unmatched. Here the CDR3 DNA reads TGCGCCAGCAGCTTGGGGGAGGGTGAGCAGTTCTTC. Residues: CASSLGEGEQFF.

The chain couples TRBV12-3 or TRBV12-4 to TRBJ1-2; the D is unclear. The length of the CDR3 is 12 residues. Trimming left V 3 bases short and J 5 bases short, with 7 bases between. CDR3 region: CASSFSVYGYTF. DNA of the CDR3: TGTGCCAGCAGTTTTTCAGTATATGGCTACACCTTC.

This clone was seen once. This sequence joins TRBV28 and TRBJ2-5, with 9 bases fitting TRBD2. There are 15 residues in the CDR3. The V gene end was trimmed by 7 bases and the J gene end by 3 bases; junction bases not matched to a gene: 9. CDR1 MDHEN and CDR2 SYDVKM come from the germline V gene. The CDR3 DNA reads TGTGCCAGCAACTTTCCGACTAGCGGTAAAGAGACCCAGTACTTC. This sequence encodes CASNFPTSGKETQYF.

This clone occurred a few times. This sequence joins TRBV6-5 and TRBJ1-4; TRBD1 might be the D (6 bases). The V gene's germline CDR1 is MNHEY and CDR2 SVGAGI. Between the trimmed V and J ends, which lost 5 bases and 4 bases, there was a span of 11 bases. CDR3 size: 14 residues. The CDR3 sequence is CASSTQGINEKLFF. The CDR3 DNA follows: TGTGCCAGCAGTACTCAGGGGATTAATGAAAAACTGTTTTTT.

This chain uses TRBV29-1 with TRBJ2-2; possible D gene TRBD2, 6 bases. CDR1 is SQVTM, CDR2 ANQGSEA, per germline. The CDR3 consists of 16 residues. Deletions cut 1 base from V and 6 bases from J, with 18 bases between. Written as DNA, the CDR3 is TGCAGCGTTGAAGGTCGGGGCAGGAGGGGTGCCGGGGAGCTGTTTTTT. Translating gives CSVEGRGRRGAGELFF.

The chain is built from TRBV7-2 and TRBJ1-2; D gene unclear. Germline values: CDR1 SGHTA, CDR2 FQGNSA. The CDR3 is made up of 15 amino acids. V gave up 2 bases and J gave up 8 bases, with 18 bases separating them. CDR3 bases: TGTGCCAGCAGCTTACAAGCGGACCGCTTCGGGGGCTACACCTTC. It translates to CASSLQADRFGGYTF.

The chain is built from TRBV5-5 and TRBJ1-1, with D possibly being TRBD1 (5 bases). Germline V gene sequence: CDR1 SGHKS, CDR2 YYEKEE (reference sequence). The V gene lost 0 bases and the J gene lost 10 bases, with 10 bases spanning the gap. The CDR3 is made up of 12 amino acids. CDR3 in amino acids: CASSLAQGGAFF. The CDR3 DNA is TGTGCCAGCAGCTTGGCCCAGGGTGGAGCTTTCTTT.

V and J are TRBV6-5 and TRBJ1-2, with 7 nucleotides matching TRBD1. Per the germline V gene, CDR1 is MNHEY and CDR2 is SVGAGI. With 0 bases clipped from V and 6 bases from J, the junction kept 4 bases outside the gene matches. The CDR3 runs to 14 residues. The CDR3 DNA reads TGTGCCAGCAGTTACTCGAACAGGGGAAATGGCTACACCTTC. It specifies CASSYSNRGNGYTF.

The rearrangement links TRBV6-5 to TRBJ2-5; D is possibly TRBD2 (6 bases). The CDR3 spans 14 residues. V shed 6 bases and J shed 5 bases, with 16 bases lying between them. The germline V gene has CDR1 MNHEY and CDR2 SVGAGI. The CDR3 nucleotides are TGTGCCAGCAGATCAGGCGGGGTAGGCGAGACCCAGTACTTC. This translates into CASRSGGVGETQYF.

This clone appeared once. The CDR3 DNA reads as TGCGCCAGCAGCTCGGGGGGGAGCGGGTCAACCCCCGATACGCAGTATTTT. Translated: CASSSGGSGSTPDTQYF. This rearrangement joins TRBV5-1 to TRBJ2-3, with TRBD2 matching over 8 bases. This CDR3 spans 17 amino acids. The trim removed 3 bases at V and 6 bases at J, leaving 15 bases unmatched. CDR1 and CDR2 (germline): SGHRS, YFSETQ.

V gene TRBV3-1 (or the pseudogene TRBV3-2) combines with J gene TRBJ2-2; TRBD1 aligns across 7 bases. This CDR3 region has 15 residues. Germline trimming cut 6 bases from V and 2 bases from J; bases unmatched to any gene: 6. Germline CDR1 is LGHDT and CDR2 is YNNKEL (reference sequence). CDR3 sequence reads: CASRLTGTNTGELFF. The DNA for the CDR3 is TGTGCCAGCAGACTGACAGGGACCAACACCGGGGAGCTGTTTTTT.

CDR3 nucleotides: TGTGCCAGCAGGCAGGACAGGACTAACTATGGCTACACCTTC. This translates into CASRQDRTNYGYTF. The J gene is TRBJ1-2, the V gene TRBV2, with 7 bases lining up with TRBD1. Germline loops: CDR1 SNHLY, CDR2 FYNNEI. J lost 0 bases, V lost 6 bases, and 4 bases had no gene match. There are 14 residues in the CDR3.

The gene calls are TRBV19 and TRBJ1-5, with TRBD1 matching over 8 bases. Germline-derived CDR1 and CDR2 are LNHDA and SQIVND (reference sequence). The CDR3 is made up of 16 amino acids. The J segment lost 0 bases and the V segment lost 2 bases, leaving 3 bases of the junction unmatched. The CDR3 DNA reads TGTGCCAGTAGTATAATCGACAGGGGTAGCAATCAGCCCCAGCATTTT. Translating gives CASSIIDRGSNQPQHF.

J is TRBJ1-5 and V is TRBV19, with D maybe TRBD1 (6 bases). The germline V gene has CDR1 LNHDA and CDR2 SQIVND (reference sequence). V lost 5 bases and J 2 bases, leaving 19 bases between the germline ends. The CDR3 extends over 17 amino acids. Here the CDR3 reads CASSLDRWGLGNQPQHF. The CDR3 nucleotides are TGTGCCAGTAGTCTTGACAGGTGGGGTTTGGGCAATCAGCCCCAGCATTTT.

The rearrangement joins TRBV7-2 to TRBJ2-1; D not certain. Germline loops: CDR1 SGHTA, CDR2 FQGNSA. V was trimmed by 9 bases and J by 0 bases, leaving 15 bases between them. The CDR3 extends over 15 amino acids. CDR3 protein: CASRLDSTSYNEQFF. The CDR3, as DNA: TGTGCCAGTCGTCTTGACTCTACCTCCTACAATGAGCAGTTCTTC.

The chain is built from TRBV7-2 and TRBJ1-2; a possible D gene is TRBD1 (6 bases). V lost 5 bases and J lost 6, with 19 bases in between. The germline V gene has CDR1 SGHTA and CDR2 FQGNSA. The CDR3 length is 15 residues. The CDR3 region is CASSPQQTGIDGYTF. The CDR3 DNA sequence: TGTGCCAGCAGCCCGCAACAGACAGGTATCGATGGCTACACCTTC.

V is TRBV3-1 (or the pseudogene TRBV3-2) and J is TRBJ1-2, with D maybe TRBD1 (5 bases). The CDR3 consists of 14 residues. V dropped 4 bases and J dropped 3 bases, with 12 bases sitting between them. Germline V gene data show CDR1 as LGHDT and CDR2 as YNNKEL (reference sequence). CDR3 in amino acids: CASSRPGLYYGYTF. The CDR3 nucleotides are TGTGCCAGCAGCCGTCCGGGACTGTACTATGGCTACACCTTC.

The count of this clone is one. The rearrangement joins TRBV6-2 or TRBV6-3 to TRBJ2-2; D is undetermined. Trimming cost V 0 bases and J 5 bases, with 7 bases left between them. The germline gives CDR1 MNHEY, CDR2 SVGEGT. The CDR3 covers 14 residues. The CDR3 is CASSYSRSTGELFF. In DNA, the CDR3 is TGTGCCAGCAGTTACTCGCGGTCAACCGGGGAGCTGTTTTTT.

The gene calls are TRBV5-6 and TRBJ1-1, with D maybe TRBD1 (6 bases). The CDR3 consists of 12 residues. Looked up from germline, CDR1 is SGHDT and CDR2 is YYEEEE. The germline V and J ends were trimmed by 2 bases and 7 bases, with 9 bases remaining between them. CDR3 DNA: TGTGCCAGCAGCTTAACAGGGATTGAAGCTTTCTTT. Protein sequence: CASSLTGIEAFF. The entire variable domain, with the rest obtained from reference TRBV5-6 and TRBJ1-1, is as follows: DAGVTQSPTHLIKTRGQQVTLRCSPKSGHDTVSWYQQALGQGPQFIFQYYEEEERQRGNFPDRFSGHQFPNYSSELNVNALLLGDSALYLCASSLTGIEAFFGQGTRLTVV.

CDR3 coding DNA: TGCGCCAGCAGCAGAACTGTTGGGACAGGGAGGGTGTTGCACACTGAAGCTTTCTTT. This translates into CASSRTVGTGRVLHTEAFF. The rearrangement uses TRBV5-1 and TRBJ1-1; TRBD1 aligns across 9 bases. V lost 4 bases to trimming and J lost 3 bases; unmatched junction nucleotides: 19. Germline values: CDR1 SGHRS, CDR2 YFSETQ. The CDR3 extends over 19 amino acids.

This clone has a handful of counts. Here the CDR3 reads CASSYRSGKASTDTQYF. The CDR3 DNA sequence: TGTGCCAGCAGTTACAGGTCGGGGAAGGCTAGCACAGATACGCAGTATTTT. The chain links TRBV6-2 or TRBV6-3 to TRBJ2-3, with D perhaps matching TRBD2 (5 bases). The CDR3 has 17 amino acids. V shed 2 bases and J shed 0 bases, with 15 bases lying between them. Germline CDR1 is MNHEY and CDR2 is SVGEGT.

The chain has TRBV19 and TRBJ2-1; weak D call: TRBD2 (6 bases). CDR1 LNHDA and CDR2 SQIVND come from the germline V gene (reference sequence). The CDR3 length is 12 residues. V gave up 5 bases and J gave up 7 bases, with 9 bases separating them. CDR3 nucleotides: TGTGCCAGTAGTCCAGGGAGGAATGAGCAGTTCTTC. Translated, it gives CASSPGRNEQFF.

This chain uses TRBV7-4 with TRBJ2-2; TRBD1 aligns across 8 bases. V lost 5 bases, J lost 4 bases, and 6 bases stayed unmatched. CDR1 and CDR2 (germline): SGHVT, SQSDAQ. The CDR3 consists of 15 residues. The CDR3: CASSALTGGTGELFF. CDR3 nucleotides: TGTGCCAGCAGCGCGCTAACAGGGGGCACCGGGGAGCTGTTTTTT.

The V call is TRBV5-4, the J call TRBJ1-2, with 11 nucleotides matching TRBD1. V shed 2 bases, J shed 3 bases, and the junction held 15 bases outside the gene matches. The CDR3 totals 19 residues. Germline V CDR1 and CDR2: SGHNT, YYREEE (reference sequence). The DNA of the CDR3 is TGTGCCAGCAGCTTACTCAGGAGGACAGGGGGCGGAGGATACTATGGCTACACCTTC. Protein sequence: CASSLLRRTGGGGYYGYTF.

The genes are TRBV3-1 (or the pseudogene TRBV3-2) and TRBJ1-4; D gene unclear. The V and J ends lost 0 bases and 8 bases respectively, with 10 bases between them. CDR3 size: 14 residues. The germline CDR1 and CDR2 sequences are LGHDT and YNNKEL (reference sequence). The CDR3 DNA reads TGTGCCAGCAGCCAAGACAACCTCGGGGAAAAACTGTTTTTT. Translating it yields CASSQDNLGEKLFF.

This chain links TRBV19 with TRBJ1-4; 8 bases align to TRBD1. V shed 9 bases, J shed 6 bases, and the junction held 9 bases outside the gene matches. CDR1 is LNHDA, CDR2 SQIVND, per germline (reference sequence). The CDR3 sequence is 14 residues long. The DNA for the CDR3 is TGTGCCAGCGAAAACAGGGGGTTAGATGAAAAACTGTTTTTT. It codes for CASENRGLDEKLFF.

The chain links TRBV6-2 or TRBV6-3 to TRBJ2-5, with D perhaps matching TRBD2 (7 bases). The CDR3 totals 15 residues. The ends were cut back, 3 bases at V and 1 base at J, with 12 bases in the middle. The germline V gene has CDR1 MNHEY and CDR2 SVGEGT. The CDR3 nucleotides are TGTGCCAGCAGTTATACGGGGGGCTTCCAAGAGACCCAGTACTTC. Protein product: CASSYTGGFQETQYF.

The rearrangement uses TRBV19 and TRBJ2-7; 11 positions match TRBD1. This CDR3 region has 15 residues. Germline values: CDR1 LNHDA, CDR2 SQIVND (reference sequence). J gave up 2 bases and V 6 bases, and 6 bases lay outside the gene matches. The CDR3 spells CASRKGTGGTYEQYF. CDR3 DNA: TGTGCCAGTAGGAAGGGGACAGGGGGAACCTACGAGCAGTACTTC. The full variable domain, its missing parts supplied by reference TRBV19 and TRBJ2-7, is DGGITQSPKYLFRKEGQNVTLSCEQNLNHDAMYWYRQDPGQGLRLIYYSQIVNDFQKGDIAEGYSVSREKKESFPLTVTSAQKNPTAFYLCASRKGTGGTYEQYFGPGTRLTVT.

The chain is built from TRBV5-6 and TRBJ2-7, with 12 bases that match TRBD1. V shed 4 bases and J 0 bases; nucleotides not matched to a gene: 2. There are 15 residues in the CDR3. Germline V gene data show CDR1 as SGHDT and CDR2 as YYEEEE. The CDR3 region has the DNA TGTGCCAGCAGCCAGGGACAGGGGGCCTCCTACGAGCAGTACTTC. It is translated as CASSQGQGASYEQYF.

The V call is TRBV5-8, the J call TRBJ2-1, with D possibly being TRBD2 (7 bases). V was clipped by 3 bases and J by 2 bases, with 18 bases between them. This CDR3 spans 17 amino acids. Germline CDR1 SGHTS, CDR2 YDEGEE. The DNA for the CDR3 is TGTGCCAGCAGCTCCGAGGGGGGGGCGGGAGCCTACAATGAGCAGTTCTTC. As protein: CASSSEGGAGAYNEQFF.

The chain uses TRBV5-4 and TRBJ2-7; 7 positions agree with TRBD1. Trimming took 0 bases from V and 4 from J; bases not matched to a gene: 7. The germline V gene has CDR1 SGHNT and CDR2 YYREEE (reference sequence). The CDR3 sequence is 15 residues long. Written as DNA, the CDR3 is TGTGCCAGCAGCTTGGGCCGACAGGGAGCTTACGAGCAGTACTTC. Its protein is CASSLGRQGAYEQYF.

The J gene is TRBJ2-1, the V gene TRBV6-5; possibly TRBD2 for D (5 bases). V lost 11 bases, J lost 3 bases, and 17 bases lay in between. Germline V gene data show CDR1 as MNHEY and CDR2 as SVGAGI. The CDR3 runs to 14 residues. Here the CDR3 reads CAYSIGEYYNEQFF. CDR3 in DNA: TGTGCCTACTCAATCGGGGAATACTACAATGAGCAGTTCTTC.